This T cell receptor (beta chain) derives from a study of cytomegalovirus exposure and HLA in healthy donors. Study-level points and caveats: Fewer N-insertions (relative to the roughly 730-donor mean) were reportedly seen in an Asian-associated ancestry cluster in a later analysis. Among TCR beta chains of equal frequency, HLA-associated ones were more clonally expanded in a later analysis. Differences between HLA loci emerged in a later analysis of TCR association rates, with DRB1 most and HLA-C fewest.

In regard to this clone: Its antigen is unknown.

Both 60 Vbeta primers and 13 Jbeta primers went into the PCR. TCRdb's table, derived via immunoSEQ multiplex PCR, lists solely in-frame clones and lacks some. The data contain some 76,000 clones, 72% of them singletons. This TCR was sampled from a man aged 55 to 69 in good health and CMV-seropositive. Material: PBMCs.

CDR3 nucleotides: TGTGCCTGTAAACAGGGGGCGGATGAAAAACTGTTTTTT. Encoded protein: CACKQGADEKLFF. The rearrangement uses TRBV30 and TRBJ1-4; 9 bases line up with TRBD1. The CDR3 has 13 residues. Germline assignment: CDR1 GTSNPN and CDR2 SVGIG (reference sequence). J was trimmed by 6 bases and V by 6 bases; bases with no gene match: 5.